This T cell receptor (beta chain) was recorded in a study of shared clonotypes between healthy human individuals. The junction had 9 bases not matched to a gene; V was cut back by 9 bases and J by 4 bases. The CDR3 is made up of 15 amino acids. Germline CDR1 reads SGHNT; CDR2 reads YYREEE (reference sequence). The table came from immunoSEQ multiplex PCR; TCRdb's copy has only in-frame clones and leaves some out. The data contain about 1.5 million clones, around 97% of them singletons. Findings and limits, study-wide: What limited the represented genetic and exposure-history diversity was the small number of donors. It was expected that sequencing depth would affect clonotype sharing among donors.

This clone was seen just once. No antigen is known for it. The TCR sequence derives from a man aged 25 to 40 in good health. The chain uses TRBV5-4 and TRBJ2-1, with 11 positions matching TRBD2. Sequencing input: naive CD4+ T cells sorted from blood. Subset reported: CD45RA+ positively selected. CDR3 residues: CATNEGTSGYNEQFF. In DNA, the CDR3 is TGTGCCACCAATGAAGGGACTAGCGGATACAATGAGCAGTTCTTC.